This record concerns one T cell receptor (beta chain) sequence. The data originate from a study of blood T cell repertoires in COVID-19. About the study: Both acute and convalescent COVID-19 samples were obtained from the United States, Italy and Spain.

V was trimmed by 8 bases and J by 5 bases, leaving 15 bases between them. This CDR3 is built from 12 residues. The V gene's germline CDR1 is GTSNPN and CDR2 SVGIG (reference sequence). Original methodology: Estimates of nucleated cell counts were drawn from the amplification of reference gene primers. Sequencing was performed with immunoSEQ multiplex PCR; in TCRdb, only in-frame clones are kept and a portion is missing. V and J calls and clone size are as listed in that table; D and trimming were resolved from the DNA. The sample comprises roughly 140,000 clones, about 90% of which are singletons, and over 3.5% rests with the top ten.

The chain employs TRBV30 and TRBJ2-5, with D possibly matching TRBD1 (7 bases). Source material: peripheral blood. The clonotype originates from a woman between 55 and 75 years old with active or convalescent COVID-19. This CDR3 is CAGGGGMETQYF. CDR3 bases: TGTGCCGGAGGAGGGGGCATGGAGACCCAGTACTTC.